This passage covers 12 T cell receptor beta chains from one sample sequenced in a study of shared clonotypes between healthy human individuals. Method: immunoSEQ multiplex PCR; TCRdb's copy keeps in-frame clones and lacks some. The data contain about 2 million clones, 85% to 95% of them singletons. Naive CD8 populations comprised CD45RO-negative cells positively selected for CCR7, excluding terminally differentiated effector memory CD45RA+ cells. The sample was naive CD8+ T cells sorted from blood. The receptors derive from a man between 18 and 35 years old in good health.

The chain has TRBV25-1 and TRBJ1-1; possibly TRBD1 for D (6 bases). Germline V gives CDR1 MGHDK, CDR2 SYGVNS. The CDR3 loop spans 14 amino acids. With 5 bases removed from V and 3 bases from J, the gap between germline ends came to 13 bases. In nucleotides, the CDR3 is TGTGCCAGCAGTTTTGGGGGGCCTCACACTGAAGCTTTCTTT. Amino acid sequence: CASSFGGPHTEAFF.

The rearrangement joins TRBV7-9 to TRBJ2-1; no firm D call. The germline V gene encodes CDR1 SEHNR and CDR2 FQNEAQ (reference sequence). V was trimmed by 5 bases and J by 6 bases, leaving 8 bases between them. This CDR3 contains 12 residues. Here the CDR3 reads CASSHGPNEQFF. CDR3 DNA sequence: TGTGCCAGCAGCCATGGGCCCAATGAGCAGTTCTTC.

This clone was detected once. The rearrangement joins TRBV28 to TRBJ1-4; TRBD1 might be the D (5 bases). Germline CDR1 and CDR2: MDHEN and SYDVKM. The CDR3 sequence is 21 residues long. The V and J ends lost 6 bases and 4 bases respectively, with 33 bases between them. Here the CDR3 reads CASSSVHSPSLLRDLNEKLFF. CDR3 nucleotide sequence: TGTGCCAGCAGCTCCGTCCATTCGCCCAGCCTATTAAGGGACCTTAATGAAAAACTGTTTTTT. Complete variable domain (other parts from reference TRBV28 and TRBJ1-4): DVKVTQSSRYLVKRTGEKVFLECVQDMDHENMFWYRQDPGLGLRLIYFSYDVKMKEKGDIPEGYSVSREKKERFSLILESASTNQTSMYLCASSSVHSPSLLRDLNEKLFFGSGTQLSVL.

Points on this clone: This CDR3 is also generated by other DNA sequences in the sample. The rearrangement joins TRBV27 to TRBJ2-7, with TRBD2 as a possible D gene (5 bases). CDR1 is MNHEY and CDR2 is SMNVEV in the germline V gene (reference sequence). The V end was cut by 3 bases, the J end by 0 bases, with 12 bases between. The CDR3 is made up of 15 amino acids. The CDR3 reads CASSFSGTSSYEQYF. The DNA for the CDR3 is TGTGCCAGCAGTTTCTCAGGAACTAGCTCCTACGAGCAGTACTTC.

The CDR3 protein is CSGAGGYNEQFF. The DNA of the CDR3 is TGCAGCGGCGCCGGGGGCTACAATGAGCAGTTCTTC. V is TRBV29-1 and J is TRBJ2-1; weak D call: TRBD2 (6 bases). This CDR3 contains 12 residues. The ends were cut back, 7 bases at V and 3 bases at J, with 10 bases in the middle. From germline, CDR1 is SQVTM and CDR2 ANQGSEA.

The chain carries TRBV9 and TRBJ2-5; 11 bases are a match to TRBD2. Looked up from germline, CDR1 is SGDLS and CDR2 is YYNGEE. The CDR3 contains 16 residues. The ends lost 3 bases at V and 4 bases at J; junction bases unmatched: 8. The CDR3 DNA reads TGTGCCAGCAGCGAGGGGACCCTAGCGGGAGGAGAGACCCAGTACTTC. This translates into CASSEGTLAGGETQYF.

The genes are TRBV5-4 and TRBJ2-3; TRBD2 matches at 12 bases. The CDR3 sequence is 17 residues long. Germline V gene lookup returns CDR1 SGHNT and CDR2 YYREEE (reference sequence). V lost 4 bases, J lost 3 bases, and 9 bases stayed unmatched. This chain's CDR3 is CASSTRLAGVLTDTQYF. The CDR3 DNA sequence: TGTGCCAGCAGCACAAGACTAGCGGGAGTACTTACAGATACGCAGTATTTT.

The chain uses TRBV7-9 and TRBJ1-1; no firm D call. Trimming removed 0 bases at V and 11 bases at J, with 7 bases between. The CDR3 runs 11 residues. Germline lookup yields CDR1 SEHNR and CDR2 FQNEAQ (reference sequence). The CDR3 region is CASSLAAGAFF. The CDR3 DNA follows: TGTGCCAGCAGCTTAGCCGCCGGGGCTTTCTTT.

The CDR3 sequence: CASSQETGWQPQHF. The CDR3 DNA reads as TGCGCCAGCAGCCAAGAGACGGGTTGGCAGCCCCAGCATTTT. V usage is TRBV4-1 and J usage is TRBJ1-5; D is uncertain. The CDR3 runs 14 residues. Germline CDR1 MGHRA, CDR2 YSYEKL. V shed 0 bases and J shed 7 bases, with 10 bases lying between them.

The rearrangement joins TRBV5-8 to TRBJ2-2, with 7 positions matching TRBD1. The CDR3 runs to 15 residues. After removal of 5 bases from V and 3 bases from J, the junction contained 7 bases not matched to a gene. Germline CDR1 is SGHTS and CDR2 is YDEGEE. CDR3: CASRQDQGDTGELFF. The CDR3 DNA reads TGTGCCAGCAGGCAAGACCAGGGGGACACCGGGGAGCTGTTTTTT.

This rearrangement joins TRBV2 to TRBJ2-1; D perhaps matches TRBD2 (6 bases). The germline gives CDR1 SNHLY, CDR2 FYNNEI. The V end was cut by 3 bases, the J end by 10 bases, with 19 bases between. This CDR3 has 15 amino acids. The DNA for the CDR3 is TGTGCCAGCAGTGATTACGGGGAGCTGGAGGGGGAGCAGTTCTTC. It codes for CASSDYGELEGEQFF.

The rearrangement links TRBV28 to TRBJ1-5; a weak D match, TRBD1 (6 bases). V was cut by 3 bases and J by 7 bases, with 13 bases left in between. Germline loops: CDR1 MDHEN, CDR2 SYDVKM. The CDR3 consists of 14 residues. The CDR3 region has the DNA TGTGCCAGCAGTTTGGGGCAGGGGATACAGCCCCAGCATTTT. It translates to CASSLGQGIQPQHF.